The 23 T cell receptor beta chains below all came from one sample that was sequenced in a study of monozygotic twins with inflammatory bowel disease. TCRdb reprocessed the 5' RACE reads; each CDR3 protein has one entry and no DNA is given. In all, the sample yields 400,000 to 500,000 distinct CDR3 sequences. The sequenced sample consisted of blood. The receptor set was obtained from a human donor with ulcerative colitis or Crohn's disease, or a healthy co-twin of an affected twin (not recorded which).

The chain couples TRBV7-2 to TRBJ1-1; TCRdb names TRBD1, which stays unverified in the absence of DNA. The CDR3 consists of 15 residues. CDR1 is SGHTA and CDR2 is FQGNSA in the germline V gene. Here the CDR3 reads CASSLRTDQNTEAFF.

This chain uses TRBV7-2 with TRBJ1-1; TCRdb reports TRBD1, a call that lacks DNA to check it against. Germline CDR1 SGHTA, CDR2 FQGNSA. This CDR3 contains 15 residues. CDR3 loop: CASSFRGLGSTEAFF.

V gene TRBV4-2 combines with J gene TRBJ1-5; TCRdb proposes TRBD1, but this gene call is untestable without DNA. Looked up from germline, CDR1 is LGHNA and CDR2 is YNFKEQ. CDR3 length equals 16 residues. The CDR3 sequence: CASSLKGQGPYQPQHF.

The chain's CDR3 is CASSQDKEGVWGYTF. This chain connects TRBV4-1 to TRBJ1-2; the TCRdb D gene call, TRBD1, has no DNA to confirm it. This CDR3 comprises 15 residues. Germline assignment: CDR1 MGHRA and CDR2 YSYEKL.

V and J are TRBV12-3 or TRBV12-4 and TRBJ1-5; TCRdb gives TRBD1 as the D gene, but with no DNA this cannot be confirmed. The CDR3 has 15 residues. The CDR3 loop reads CASSLVGGNNQPQHF.

This CDR3 reads CSARDSPPGQIISYEQYF. The V gene is TRBV20-1, the J gene TRBJ2-7; lacking DNA, the TRBD1 call made by TCRdb goes unchecked. This CDR3 spans 18 amino acids. Germline V gives CDR1 DFQATT, CDR2 SNEGSKA (reference sequence).

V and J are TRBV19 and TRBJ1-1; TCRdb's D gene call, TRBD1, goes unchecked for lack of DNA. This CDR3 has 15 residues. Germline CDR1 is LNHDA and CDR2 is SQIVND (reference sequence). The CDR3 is CASSMVWGPGTEAFF. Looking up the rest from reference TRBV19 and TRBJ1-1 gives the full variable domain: DGGITQSPKYLFRKEGQNVTLSCEQNLNHDAMYWYRQDPGQGLRLIYYSQIVNDFQKGDIAEGYSVSREKKESFPLTVTSAQKNPTAFYLCASSMVWGPGTEAFFGQGTRLTVV.

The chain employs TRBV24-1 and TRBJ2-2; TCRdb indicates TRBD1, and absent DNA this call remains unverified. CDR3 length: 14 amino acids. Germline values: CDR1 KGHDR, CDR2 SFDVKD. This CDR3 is CATSDTGPTGELFF.

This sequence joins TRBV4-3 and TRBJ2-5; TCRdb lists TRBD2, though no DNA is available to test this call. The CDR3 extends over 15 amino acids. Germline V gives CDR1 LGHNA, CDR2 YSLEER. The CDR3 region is CASSQGVLATETQYF.

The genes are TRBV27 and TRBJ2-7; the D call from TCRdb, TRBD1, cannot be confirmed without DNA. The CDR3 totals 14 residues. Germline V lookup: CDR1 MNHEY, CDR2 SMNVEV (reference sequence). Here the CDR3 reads CASSRTGAYYEQYF.

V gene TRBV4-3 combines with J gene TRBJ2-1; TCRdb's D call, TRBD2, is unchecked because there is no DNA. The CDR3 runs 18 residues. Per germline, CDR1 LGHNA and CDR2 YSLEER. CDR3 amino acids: CASSQGTPSRYRSNEQFF.

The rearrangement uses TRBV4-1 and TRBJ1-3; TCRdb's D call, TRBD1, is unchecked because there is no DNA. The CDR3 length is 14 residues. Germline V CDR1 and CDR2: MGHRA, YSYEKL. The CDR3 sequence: CASSSGPFGNTIYF.

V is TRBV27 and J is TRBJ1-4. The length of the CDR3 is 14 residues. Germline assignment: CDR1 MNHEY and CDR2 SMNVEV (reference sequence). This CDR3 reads CASSPSWANEKLFF.

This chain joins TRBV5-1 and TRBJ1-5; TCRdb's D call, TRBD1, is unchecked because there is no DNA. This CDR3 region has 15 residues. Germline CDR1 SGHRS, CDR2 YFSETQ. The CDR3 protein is CASSLGVQGNQPQHF.

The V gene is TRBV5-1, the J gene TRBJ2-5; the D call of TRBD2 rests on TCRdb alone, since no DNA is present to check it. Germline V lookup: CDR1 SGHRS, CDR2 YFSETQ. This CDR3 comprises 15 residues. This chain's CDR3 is CASTATSGDQETQYF.

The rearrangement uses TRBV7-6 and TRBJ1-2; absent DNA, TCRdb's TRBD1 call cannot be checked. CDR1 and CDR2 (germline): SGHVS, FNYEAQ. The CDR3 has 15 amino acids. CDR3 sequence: CASSLGQGPSYGYTF.

The CDR3: CASRSEKPDTQYF. The V gene is TRBV19, the J gene TRBJ2-3. CDR3 length: 13 residues. Germline CDR1 reads LNHDA; CDR2 reads SQIVND (reference sequence).

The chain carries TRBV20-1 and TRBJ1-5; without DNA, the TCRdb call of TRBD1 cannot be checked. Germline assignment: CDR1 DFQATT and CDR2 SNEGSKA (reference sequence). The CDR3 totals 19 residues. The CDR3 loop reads CSASALTGTGGRSNQPQHF.

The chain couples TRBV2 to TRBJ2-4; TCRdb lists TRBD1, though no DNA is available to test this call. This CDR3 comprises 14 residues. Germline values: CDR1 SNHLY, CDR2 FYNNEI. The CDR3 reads CASSDDRGLNIQYF.

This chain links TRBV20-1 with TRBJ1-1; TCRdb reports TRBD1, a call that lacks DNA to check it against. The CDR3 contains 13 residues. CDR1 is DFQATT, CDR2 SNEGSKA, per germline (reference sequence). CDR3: CSASAGRTAEAFF.

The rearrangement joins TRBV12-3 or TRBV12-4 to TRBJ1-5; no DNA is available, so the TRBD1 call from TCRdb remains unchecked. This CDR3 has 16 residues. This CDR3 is CASRPTQGASNQPQHF.

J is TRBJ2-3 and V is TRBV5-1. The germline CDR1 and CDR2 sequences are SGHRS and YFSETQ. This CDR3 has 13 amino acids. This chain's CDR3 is CASSGLATDTQYF.

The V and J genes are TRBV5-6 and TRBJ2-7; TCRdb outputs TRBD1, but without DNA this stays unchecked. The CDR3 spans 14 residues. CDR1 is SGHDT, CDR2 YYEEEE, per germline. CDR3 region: CASSLAGRDYEQYF.